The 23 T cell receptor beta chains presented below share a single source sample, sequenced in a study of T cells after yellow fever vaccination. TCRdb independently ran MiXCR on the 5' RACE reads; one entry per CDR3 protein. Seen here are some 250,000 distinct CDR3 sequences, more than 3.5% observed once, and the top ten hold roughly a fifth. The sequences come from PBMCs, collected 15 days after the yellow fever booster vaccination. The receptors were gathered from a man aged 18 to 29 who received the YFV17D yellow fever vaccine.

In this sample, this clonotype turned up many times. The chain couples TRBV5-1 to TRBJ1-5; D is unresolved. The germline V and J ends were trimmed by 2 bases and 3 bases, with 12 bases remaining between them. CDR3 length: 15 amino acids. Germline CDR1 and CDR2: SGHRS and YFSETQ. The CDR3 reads CASSLGVTDNQPQHF. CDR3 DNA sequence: TGCGCCAGCAGCTTAGGCGTGACGGACAATCAGCCCCAGCATTTT.

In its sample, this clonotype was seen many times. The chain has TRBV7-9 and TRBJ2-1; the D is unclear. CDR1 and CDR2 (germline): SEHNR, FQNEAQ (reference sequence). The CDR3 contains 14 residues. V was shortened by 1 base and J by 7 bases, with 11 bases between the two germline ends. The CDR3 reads CASSLGSLRNEQFF. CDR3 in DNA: TGTGCCAGCAGCTTAGGCTCTCTGCGGAATGAGCAGTTCTTC.

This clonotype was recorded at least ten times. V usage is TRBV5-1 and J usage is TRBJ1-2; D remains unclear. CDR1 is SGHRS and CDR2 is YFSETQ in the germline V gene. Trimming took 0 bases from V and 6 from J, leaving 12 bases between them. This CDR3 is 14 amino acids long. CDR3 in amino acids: CASSLEVLNDGYTF. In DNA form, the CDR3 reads TGCGCCAGCAGCTTGGAGGTTTTAAATGATGGCTACACCTTC.

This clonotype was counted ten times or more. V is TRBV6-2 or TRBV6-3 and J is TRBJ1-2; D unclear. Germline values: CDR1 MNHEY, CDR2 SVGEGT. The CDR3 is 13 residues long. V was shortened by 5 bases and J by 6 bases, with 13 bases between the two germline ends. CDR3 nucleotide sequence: TGTGCCAGCAGTACGGACGGCGGCAATGGCTACACCTTC. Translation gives CASSTDGGNGYTF.

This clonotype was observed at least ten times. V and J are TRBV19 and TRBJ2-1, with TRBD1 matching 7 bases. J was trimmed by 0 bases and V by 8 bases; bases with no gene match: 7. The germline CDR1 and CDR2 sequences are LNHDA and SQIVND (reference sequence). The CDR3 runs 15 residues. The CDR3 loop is CASRMTGSSYNEQFF. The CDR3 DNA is TGTGCCAGTCGAATGACAGGGAGCTCCTACAATGAGCAGTTCTTC.

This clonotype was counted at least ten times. CDR3 amino acids: CASSLRGSNQPQHF. CDR3 in DNA: TGTGCCAGCAGTTTGAGGGGTAGCAATCAGCCCCAGCATTTT. J is TRBJ1-5 and V is TRBV12-3 or TRBV12-4, with D possibly being TRBD1 (5 bases). The CDR3 consists of 14 residues. V was trimmed by 3 bases and J by 0 bases, leaving 6 bases between them.

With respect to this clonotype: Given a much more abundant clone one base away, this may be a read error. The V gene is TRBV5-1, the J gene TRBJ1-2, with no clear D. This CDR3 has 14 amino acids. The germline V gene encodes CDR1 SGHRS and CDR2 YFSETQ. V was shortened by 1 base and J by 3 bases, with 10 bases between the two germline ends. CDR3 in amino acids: CASSLIGADYGYTF. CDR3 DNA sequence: TGCGCCAGCAGCTTGATCGGCGCAGACTATGGCTACACCTTC. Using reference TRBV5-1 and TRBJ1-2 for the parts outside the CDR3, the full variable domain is KAGVTQTPRYLIKTRGQQVTLSCSPISGHRSVSWYQQTPGQGLQFLFEYFSETQRNKGNFPGRFSGRQFSNSRSEMNVSTLELGDSALYLCASSLIGADYGYTFGSGTRLTVV.

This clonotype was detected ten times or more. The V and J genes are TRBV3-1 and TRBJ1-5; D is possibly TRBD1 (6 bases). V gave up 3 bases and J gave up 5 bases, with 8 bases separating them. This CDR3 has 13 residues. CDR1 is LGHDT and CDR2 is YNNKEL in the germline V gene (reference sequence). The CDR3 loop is CASSQGTYQPQHF. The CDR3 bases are TGTGCCAGCAGCCAGGGGACATATCAGCCCCAGCATTTT.

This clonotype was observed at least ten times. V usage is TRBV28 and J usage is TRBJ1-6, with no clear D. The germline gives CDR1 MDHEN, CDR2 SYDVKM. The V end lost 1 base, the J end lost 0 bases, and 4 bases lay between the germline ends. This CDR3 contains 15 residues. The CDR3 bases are TGTGCCAGCAGTTTATCGAGCTCCTATAATTCACCCCTCCACTTT. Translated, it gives CASSLSSSYNSPLHF.

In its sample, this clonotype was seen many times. CDR3 sequence (DNA): TGCAGTTCTGACGGGAACACTGAAGCTTTCTTT. Protein: CSSDGNTEAFF. The rearrangement links TRBV20-1 to TRBJ1-1; D gene ambiguous. Looked up from germline, CDR1 is DFQATT and CDR2 is SNEGSKA (reference sequence). V lost 8 bases and J lost 1, with 8 bases in between. The length of the CDR3 is 11 residues.

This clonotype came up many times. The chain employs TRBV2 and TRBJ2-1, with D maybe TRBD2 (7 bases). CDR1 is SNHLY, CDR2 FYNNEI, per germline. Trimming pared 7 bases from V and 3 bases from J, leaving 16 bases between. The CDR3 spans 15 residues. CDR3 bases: TGTGCCAGCACGATAGGGGGGGCCTACTACAATGAGCAGTTCTTC. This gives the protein CASTIGGAYYNEQFF.

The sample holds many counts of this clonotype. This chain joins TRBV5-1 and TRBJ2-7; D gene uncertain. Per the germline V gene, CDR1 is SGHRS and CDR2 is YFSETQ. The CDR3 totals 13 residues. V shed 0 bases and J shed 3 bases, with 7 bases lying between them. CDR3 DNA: TGCGCCAGCAGCTTGGACCGGCTCTACGAGCAGTACTTC. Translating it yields CASSLDRLYEQYF.

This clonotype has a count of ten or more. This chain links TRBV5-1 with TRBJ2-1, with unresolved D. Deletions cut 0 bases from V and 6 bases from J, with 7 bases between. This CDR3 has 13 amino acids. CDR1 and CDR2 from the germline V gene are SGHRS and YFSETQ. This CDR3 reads CASSLAGLNEQFF. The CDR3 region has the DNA TGCGCCAGCAGCTTGGCCGGGCTCAATGAGCAGTTCTTC. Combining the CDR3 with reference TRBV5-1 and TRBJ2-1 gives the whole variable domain KAGVTQTPRYLIKTRGQQVTLSCSPISGHRSVSWYQQTPGQGLQFLFEYFSETQRNKGNFPGRFSGRQFSNSRSEMNVSTLELGDSALYLCASSLAGLNEQFFGPGTRLTVL.

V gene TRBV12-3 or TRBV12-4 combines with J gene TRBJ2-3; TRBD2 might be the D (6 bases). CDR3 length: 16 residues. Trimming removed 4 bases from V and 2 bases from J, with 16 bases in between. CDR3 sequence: CASSSAASVNTDTQYF. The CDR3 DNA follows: TGTGCCAGCAGTTCCGCCGCTAGCGTAAACACAGATACGCAGTATTTT.

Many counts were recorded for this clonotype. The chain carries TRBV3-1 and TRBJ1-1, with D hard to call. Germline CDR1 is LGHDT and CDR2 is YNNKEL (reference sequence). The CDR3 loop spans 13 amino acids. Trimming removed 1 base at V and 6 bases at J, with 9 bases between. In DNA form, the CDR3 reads TGTGCCAGCAGCCAAGGAAGCGGGGCTGAAGCTTTCTTT. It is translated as CASSQGSGAEAFF.

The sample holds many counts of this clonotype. The CDR3: CAWSRTSRGDTQYF. The CDR3 DNA is TGTGCCTGGAGCAGGACTAGCCGCGGGGATACGCAGTATTTT. The chain recombines TRBV30 with TRBJ2-3; 8 bases match TRBD2. The junction had 8 bases not matched to a gene; V was cut back by 3 bases and J by 6 bases. This CDR3 comprises 14 residues. Germline assignment: CDR1 GTSNPN and CDR2 SVGIG (reference sequence).

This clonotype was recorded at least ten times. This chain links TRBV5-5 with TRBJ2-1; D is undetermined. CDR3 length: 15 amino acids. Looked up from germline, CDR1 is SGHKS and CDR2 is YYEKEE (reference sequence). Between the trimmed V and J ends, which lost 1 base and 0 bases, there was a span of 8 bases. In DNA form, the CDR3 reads TGTGCCAGCAGCTTGTTGCGCTCCTCCTACAATGAGCAGTTCTTC. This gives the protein CASSLLRSSYNEQFF.

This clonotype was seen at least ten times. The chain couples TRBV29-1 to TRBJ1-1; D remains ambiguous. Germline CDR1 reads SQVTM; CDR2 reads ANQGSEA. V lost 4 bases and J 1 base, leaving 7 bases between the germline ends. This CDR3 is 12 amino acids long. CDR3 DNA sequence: TGCAGCGTTGGGGTGGGGAACACTGAAGCTTTCTTT. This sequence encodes CSVGVGNTEAFF. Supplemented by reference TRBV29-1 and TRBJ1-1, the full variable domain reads SAVISQKPSRDICQRGTSLTIQCQVDSQVTMMFWYRQQPGQSLTLIATANQGSEATYESGFVIDKFPISRPNLTFSTLTVSNMSPEDSSIYLCSVGVGNTEAFFGQGTRLTVV.

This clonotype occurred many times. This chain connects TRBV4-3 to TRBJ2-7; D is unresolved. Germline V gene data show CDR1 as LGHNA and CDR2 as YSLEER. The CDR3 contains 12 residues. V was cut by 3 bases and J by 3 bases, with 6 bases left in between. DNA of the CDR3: TGCGCCAGCAGCCAGAAGGGCTACGAGCAGTACGTC. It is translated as CASSQKGYEQYV.

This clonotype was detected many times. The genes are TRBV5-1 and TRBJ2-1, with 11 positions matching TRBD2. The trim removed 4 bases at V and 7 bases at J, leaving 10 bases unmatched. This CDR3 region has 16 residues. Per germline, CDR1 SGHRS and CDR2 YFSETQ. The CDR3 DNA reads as TGCGCCAGCAGCCAGATAGCGGGGGGGCTCGGAAATGAGCAGTTCTTC. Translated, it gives CASSQIAGGLGNEQFF.

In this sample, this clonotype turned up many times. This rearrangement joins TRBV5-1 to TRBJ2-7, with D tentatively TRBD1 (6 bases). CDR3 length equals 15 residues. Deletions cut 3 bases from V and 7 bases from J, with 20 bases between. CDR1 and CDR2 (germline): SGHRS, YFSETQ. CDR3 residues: CASSWGVGTGHEQYF. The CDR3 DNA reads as TGCGCCAGCAGCTGGGGTGTCGGCACAGGGCATGAGCAGTACTTC.

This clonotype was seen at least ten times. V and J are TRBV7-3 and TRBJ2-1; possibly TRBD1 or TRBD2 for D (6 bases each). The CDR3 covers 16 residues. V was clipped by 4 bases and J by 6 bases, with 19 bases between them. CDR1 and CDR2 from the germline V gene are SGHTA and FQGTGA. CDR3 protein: CASSSHPRGHRNEQFF. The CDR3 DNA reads TGTGCCAGCAGCTCCCACCCCCGGGGGCACCGCAATGAGCAGTTCTTC.

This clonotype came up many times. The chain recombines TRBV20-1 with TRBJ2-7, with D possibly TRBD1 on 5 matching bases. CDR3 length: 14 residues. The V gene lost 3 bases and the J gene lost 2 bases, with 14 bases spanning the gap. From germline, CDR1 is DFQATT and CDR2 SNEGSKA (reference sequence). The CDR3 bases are TGCAGTGCTAGTCGGGCAGGGTGGACCTACGAGCAGTACGTC. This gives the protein CSASRAGWTYEQYV.